Shown below are 9 T cell receptor beta chains from a single sample sequenced in a study of shared clonotypes between healthy human individuals. This table comes from immunoSEQ multiplex PCR, and its TCRdb copy is limited to in-frame clones, with some not included. Found here are about 1 million clones, about 75% of them singletons; the top ten hold roughly 1.4%. Sequencing input: memory CD4+ T cells sorted from blood. Subset denoted: CD45RA-negative fraction. The receptors derive from a man aged 18 to 29 in good health.

J is TRBJ2-3 and V is TRBV5-4, with D tentatively TRBD1 (7 bases). V was trimmed by 4 bases and J by 5 bases, leaving 20 bases between them. This CDR3 comprises 16 residues. From germline, CDR1 is SGHNT and CDR2 YYREEE (reference sequence). CDR3 sequence (DNA): TGTGCCAGCAGCGGAGAGTACAGGGGACTGAGAGATACGCAGTATTTT. The encoded protein is CASSGEYRGLRDTQYF.

The genes are TRBV27 and TRBJ1-1; D ambiguous. Germline V CDR1 and CDR2: MNHEY, SMNVEV (reference sequence). The CDR3 is 14 amino acids. The ends were cut back, 1 base at V and 1 base at J, with 7 bases in the middle. The CDR3 DNA is TGTGCCAGCAGTTTATACAGTTCGAACACTGAAGCTTTCTTT. Its translation: CASSLYSSNTEAFF.

This chain uses TRBV5-6 with TRBJ2-7; D is unclear. Between the trimmed V and J ends, which lost 2 bases and 2 bases, there was a span of 11 bases. This CDR3 has 14 amino acids. Germline V gives CDR1 SGHDT, CDR2 YYEEEE. CDR3 coding DNA: TGTGCCAGCAGCTTCGACTCCTTGACCTACGAGCAGTACTTC. It encodes CASSFDSLTYEQYF.

V and J are TRBV19 and TRBJ1-2; D is uncertain. V was cut by 3 bases and J by 1 base, with 12 bases left in between. The CDR3 is made up of 15 amino acids. CDR1 is LNHDA, CDR2 SQIVND, per germline (reference sequence). The DNA of the CDR3 is TGTGCCAGTAGTATGAAGGCAGATAGTAACTATGGCTACACCTTC. It encodes CASSMKADSNYGYTF.

Comments on this clone: Different DNA sequences within this sample yield the same CDR3. The CDR3 here is CASSRDRGRETQYF. In nucleotides, the CDR3 is TGCGCCAGCAGCCGGGACAGGGGAAGAGAGACCCAGTACTTC. J is TRBJ2-5 and V is TRBV5-1; 10 bases match TRBD1. Germline lookup yields CDR1 SGHRS and CDR2 YFSETQ. Losses at the gene ends were 4 bases for V and 4 bases for J; bases not matched to a gene: 4. CDR3 size: 14 residues.

The V and J genes are TRBV19 and TRBJ1-3; no firm D call. CDR1 is LNHDA, CDR2 SQIVND, per germline (reference sequence). Trimming pared 3 bases from V and 0 bases from J, leaving 12 bases between. CDR3 length: 16 residues. In DNA form, the CDR3 reads TGTGCCAGTAGTATCGCGGCTACCTACTCTGGAAACACCATATATTTT. It translates to CASSIAATYSGNTIYF.

The DNA of the CDR3 is TGTGCCAGCACCAAAGCGGGTAAATCCTCCTACGAGCAGTACTTC. Its protein product is CASTKAGKSSYEQYF. This sequence joins TRBV5-6 and TRBJ2-7; possible D gene TRBD2, 6 bases. The V end was cut by 6 bases, the J end by 0 bases, with 16 bases between. The CDR3 is 15 amino acids. Germline CDR1 is SGHDT and CDR2 is YYEEEE.

Many counts were recorded for this clone. The rearrangement links TRBV5-1 to TRBJ2-5, with 7 nucleotides matching TRBD2. The J segment lost 5 bases and the V segment lost 0 bases, leaving 7 bases of the junction unmatched. The CDR3 runs to 15 residues. The germline CDR1 and CDR2 sequences are SGHRS and YFSETQ. The CDR3 loop is CASSLARGVYETQYF. The CDR3 DNA reads as TGCGCCAGCAGCTTGGCACGGGGGGTTTACGAGACCCAGTACTTC.

Points on this clone: The sample has other DNA sequences that encode this CDR3 too. V usage is TRBV18 and J usage is TRBJ1-1, with a weak D call TRBD1 (5 bases). V was shortened by 0 bases and J by 4 bases, with 6 bases between the two germline ends. CDR3 size: 13 residues. Per the germline V gene, CDR1 is KGHSH and CDR2 is LQKENI. The CDR3 reads CASSPPGATEAFF. The CDR3 bases are TGTGCCAGCTCACCACCTGGGGCCACTGAAGCTTTCTTT.